The present T cell receptor beta chain was sequenced within a study of cytomegalovirus exposure and HLA in healthy donors. Overall study results and limits: On later analysis, the bulk of CMV-associated TCR beta chains appeared to be HLA-restricted. Cytomegalovirus-associated TCR beta chains were listed, numbering some 170. Across donors, presence/absence analyses took sequencing depth to be roughly uniform. Later, TCR association rates were found to vary by HLA locus, highest for DRB1 and lowest for HLA-C.

As for this clone: The antigen is unknown.

Germline assignment: CDR1 MDHEN and CDR2 SYDVKM. V lost 4 bases and J lost 2, with 6 bases in between. This CDR3 spans 12 amino acids. This PCR relied on a set of 60 Vbeta primers and 13 Jbeta primers. Clones were sequenced by immunoSEQ multiplex PCR, and TCRdb holds only the in-frame ones, with some missing. The data contain 60,000 to 85,000 clones, 80% to 90% of them singletons. The sequence derives from a man between 65 and 79 years old in good health and CMV-seropositive. Sequencing input: PBMCs. J is TRBJ2-7 and V is TRBV28; D call uncertain. CDR3 sequence (DNA): TGTGCCAGCAGTTCACAGCCCTACGAGCAGTACTTC. Protein: CASSSQPYEQYF.